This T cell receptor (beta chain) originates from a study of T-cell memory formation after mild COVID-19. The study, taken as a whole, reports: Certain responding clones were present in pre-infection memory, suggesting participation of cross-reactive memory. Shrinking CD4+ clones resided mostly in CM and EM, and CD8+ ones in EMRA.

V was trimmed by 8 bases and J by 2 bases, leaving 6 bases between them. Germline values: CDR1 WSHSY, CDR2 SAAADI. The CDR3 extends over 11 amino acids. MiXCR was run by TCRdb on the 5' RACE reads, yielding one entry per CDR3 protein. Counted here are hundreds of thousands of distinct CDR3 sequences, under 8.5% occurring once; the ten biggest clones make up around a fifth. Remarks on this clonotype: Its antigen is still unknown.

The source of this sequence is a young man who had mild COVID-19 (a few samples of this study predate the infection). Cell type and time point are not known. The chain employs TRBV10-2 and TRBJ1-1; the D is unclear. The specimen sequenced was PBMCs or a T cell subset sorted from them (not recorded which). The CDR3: CASGRNTEAFF. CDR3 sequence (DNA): TGCGCCAGCGGGCGAAACACTGAAGCTTTCTTT.